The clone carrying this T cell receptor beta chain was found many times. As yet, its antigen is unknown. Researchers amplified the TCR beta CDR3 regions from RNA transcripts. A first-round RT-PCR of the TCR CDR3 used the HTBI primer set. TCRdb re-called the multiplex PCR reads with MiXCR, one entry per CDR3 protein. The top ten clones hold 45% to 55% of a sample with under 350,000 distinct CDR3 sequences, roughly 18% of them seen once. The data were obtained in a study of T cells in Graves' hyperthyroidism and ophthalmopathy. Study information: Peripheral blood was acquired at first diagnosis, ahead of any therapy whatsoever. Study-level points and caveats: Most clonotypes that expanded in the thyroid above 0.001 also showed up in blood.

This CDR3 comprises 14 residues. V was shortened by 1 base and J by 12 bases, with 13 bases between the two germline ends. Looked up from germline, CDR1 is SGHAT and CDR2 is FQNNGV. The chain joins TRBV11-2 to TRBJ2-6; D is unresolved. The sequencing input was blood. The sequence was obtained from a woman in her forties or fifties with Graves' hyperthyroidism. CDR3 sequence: CASSLAGPDGVLTF. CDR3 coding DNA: TGTGCCAGCAGCTTAGCAGGACCGGACGGCGTCCTGACTTTC.